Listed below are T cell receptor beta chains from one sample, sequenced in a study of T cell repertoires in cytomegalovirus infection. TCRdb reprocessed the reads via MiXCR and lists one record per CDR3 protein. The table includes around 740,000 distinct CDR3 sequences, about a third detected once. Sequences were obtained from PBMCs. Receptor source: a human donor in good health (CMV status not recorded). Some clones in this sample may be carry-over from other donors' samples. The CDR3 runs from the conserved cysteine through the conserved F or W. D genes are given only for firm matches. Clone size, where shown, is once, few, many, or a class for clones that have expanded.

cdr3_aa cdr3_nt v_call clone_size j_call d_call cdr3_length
CASSYLRGQETQYF TGTGCCAGCAGCTACCTCAGGGGGCAAGAGACCCAGTACTTC TRBV7-2 NA TRBJ2-5 TRBD1 14
CASRAGTSGRAWETQYF TGTGCCAGCAGAGCCGGGACTAGCGGGAGGGCCTGGGAGACCCAGTACTTC TRBV6-1 NA TRBJ2-5 TRBD2 17
CASSPADSASEAFF TGTGCCAGCAGCCCGGCGGACAGCGCCTCTGAAGCTTTCTTT TRBV5-4 NA TRBJ1-1 NA 14
CSPSHLAGGGETQYF TGCAGTCCCAGTCACCTAGCGGGAGGAGGGGAGACCCAGTACTTC TRBV20-1 NA TRBJ2-5 TRBD2 15
CASSFRMTEQETQYF TGTGCCAGCAGTTTTCGTATGACAGAACAAGAGACCCAGTACTTC TRBV28 NA TRBJ2-5 NA 15
CASSLDRTNTEAFF TGTGCCAGCAGTTTAGATAGAACGAACACTGAAGCTTTCTTT TRBV12-3/TRBV12-4 many TRBJ1-1 NA 14
CASSRTGTTSGRAHVQFF TGTGCCAGCAGTCGAACAGGAACAACTAGCGGGAGGGCCCATGTGCAGTTCTTC TRBV12-3/TRBV12-4 NA TRBJ2-1 TRBD2 18
CASSLAQGESQFF TGTGCTAGCAGCTTAGCGCAGGGGGAGTCGCAGTTCTTC TRBV7-7 NA TRBJ2-1 TRBD1 13
CASSSQGFGGYTF TGTGCCAGCAGCTCACAGGGGTTCGGTGGCTACACCTTC TRBV7-2 few TRBJ1-2 TRBD1 13
CATRVLGNEKLFF TGTGCCACCCGAGTTCTGGGCAATGAAAAACTGTTTTTT TRBV19 NA TRBJ1-4 NA 13
CASSAGQNEKLFF TGTGCCAGCAGTGCGGGACAGAATGAAAAACTGTTTTTT TRBV7-8 NA TRBJ1-4 TRBD1 13
CASSEAGINTGELFF TGTGCCAGCAGCGAAGCAGGGATAAACACCGGGGAGCTGTTTTTT TRBV2 once TRBJ2-2 NA 15
CSARDSETSFDEQFF TGCAGTGCTAGAGATTCGGAGACTAGCTTTGATGAGCAGTTCTTC TRBV20-1 NA TRBJ2-1 TRBD2 15
CATRPGRSNTGELFF TGTGCCACCCGCCCGGGACGGTCGAACACCGGGGAGCTGTTTTTT TRBV19 NA TRBJ2-2 NA 15
CASSSLLANTQYF TGTGCCAGCAGCTCCCTACTAGCGAATACGCAGTATTTT TRBV7-8 NA TRBJ2-3 TRBD2 13
CSARPADTQYF TGCAGTGCTAGGCCTGCAGATACGCAGTATTTT TRBV20-1 NA TRBJ2-3 NA 11